The 7 T cell receptor beta chains below all came from one sample that was sequenced in a study of blood T cell repertoires in COVID-19. Sequencing used immunoSEQ multiplex PCR; TCRdb keeps in-frame clones, though not all of them. The table lists under 130,000 clones, roughly nine tenths of them singletons. The sequenced sample consisted of peripheral blood. All receptors come from a man aged 45-65 years in a cohort sampled during active COVID-19.

The V gene is TRBV5-3, the J gene TRBJ1-5, with 8 bases aligning to TRBD1. TRBV5-3 is reported as an ORF; its role is uncertain. The CDR3 sequence is 16 residues long. V shed 0 bases, J shed 4 bases, and the junction held 6 bases outside the gene matches. CDR3 DNA sequence: TGTGCCAGAAGCTTGGCCGGACAGGGATGGAATCAGCCCCAGCATTTT. Translation gives CARSLAGQGWNQPQHF.

This clone was seen just once. The chain couples TRBV2 to TRBJ1-3, with 7 positions matching TRBD1. This CDR3 contains 14 residues. Germline trimming cut 6 bases from V and 4 bases from J; bases unmatched to any gene: 6. Germline V gene sequence: CDR1 SNHLY, CDR2 FYNNEI. The CDR3 nucleotides are TGTGCCAGCAGCGACAGGGTTGTCGGAAACACCATATATTTT. Translating it yields CASSDRVVGNTIYF.

This chain uses TRBV2 with TRBJ1-2; unclear D gene. The CDR3 runs 13 residues. Germline lookup yields CDR1 SNHLY and CDR2 FYNNEI. With 5 bases removed from V and 2 bases from J, the gap between germline ends came to 9 bases. CDR3 amino acids: CASSFQWNYGYTF. DNA for the CDR3: TGTGCCAGCAGTTTTCAGTGGAACTATGGCTACACCTTC. The full variable domain, in which reference TRBV2 and TRBJ1-2 provide the parts outside the CDR3, is EPEVTQTPSHQVTQMGQEVILRCVPISNHLYFYWYRQILGQKVEFLVSFYNNEISEKSEIFDDQFSVERPDGSNFTLKIRSTKLEDSAMYFCASSFQWNYGYTFGSGTRLTVV.

The rearrangement uses TRBV11-3 and TRBJ2-5; TRBD2 matches at 12 bases. Unmatched junction bases numbered 4, after V lost 6 bases and J lost 2 bases. The CDR3 length is 15 residues. Germline V gene lookup returns CDR1 SGHNT and CDR2 YENEEA. The CDR3 protein is CASSSLAGGQETQYF. Here the CDR3 DNA reads TGTGCCAGCAGTTCCCTAGCGGGGGGGCAAGAGACCCAGTACTTC.

This CDR3 is CAISESRTGLYNEQFF. Here the CDR3 DNA reads TGTGCCATCAGTGAGTCGCGGACAGGACTCTACAATGAGCAGTTCTTC. The chain joins TRBV10-3 to TRBJ2-1, with TRBD1 identical over 7 bases. V gave up 0 bases and J gave up 3 bases; unmatched junction bases: 5. Looked up from germline, CDR1 is ENHRY and CDR2 is SYGVKD. This CDR3 region has 16 residues.

The V and J genes are TRBV19 and TRBJ2-5; D not certain. Germline-derived CDR1 and CDR2 are LNHDA and SQIVND (reference sequence). This CDR3 is 15 amino acids long. Trimming removed 1 base at V and 5 bases at J, with 14 bases between. CDR3 sequence reads: CASSIVSPIPETQYF. The CDR3 DNA reads as TGTGCCAGTAGTATAGTTAGTCCAATACCGGAGACCCAGTACTTC.

This sequence joins TRBV5-1 and TRBJ2-3; D is possibly TRBD2 (5 bases). V lost 3 bases, J lost 2 bases, and 10 bases lay in between. Germline CDR1 and CDR2: SGHRS and YFSETQ. The CDR3 has 14 residues. The DNA for the CDR3 is TGCGCCAGCAGCTCCGGGGTATCCACAGATACGCAGTATTTT. Protein: CASSSGVSTDTQYF. Full variable domain (remainder filled in from reference TRBV5-1 and TRBJ2-3): KAGVTQTPRYLIKTRGQQVTLSCSPISGHRSVSWYQQTPGQGLQFLFEYFSETQRNKGNFPGRFSGRQFSNSRSEMNVSTLELGDSALYLCASSSGVSTDTQYFGPGTRLTVL.